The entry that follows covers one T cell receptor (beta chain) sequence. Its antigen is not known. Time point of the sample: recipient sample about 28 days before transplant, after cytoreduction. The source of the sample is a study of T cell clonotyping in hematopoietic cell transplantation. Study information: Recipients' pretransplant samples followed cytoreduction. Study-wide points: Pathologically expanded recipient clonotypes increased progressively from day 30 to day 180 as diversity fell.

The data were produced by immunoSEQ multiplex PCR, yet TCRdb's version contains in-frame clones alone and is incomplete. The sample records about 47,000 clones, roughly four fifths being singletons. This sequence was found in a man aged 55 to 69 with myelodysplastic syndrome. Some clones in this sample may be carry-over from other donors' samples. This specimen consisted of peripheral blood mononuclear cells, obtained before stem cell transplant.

Here the CDR3 reads CASSLVSIGTHNEQFF. DNA of the CDR3: TGTGCCAGCAGCTTAGTGAGTATAGGGACACACAATGAGCAGTTCTTC. V gene TRBV7-6 combines with J gene TRBJ2-1; tentatively, D is TRBD1 (6 bases). Germline-derived CDR1 and CDR2 are SGHVS and FNYEAQ. V lost 1 base and J lost 5, with 15 bases in between. The CDR3 runs to 16 residues.